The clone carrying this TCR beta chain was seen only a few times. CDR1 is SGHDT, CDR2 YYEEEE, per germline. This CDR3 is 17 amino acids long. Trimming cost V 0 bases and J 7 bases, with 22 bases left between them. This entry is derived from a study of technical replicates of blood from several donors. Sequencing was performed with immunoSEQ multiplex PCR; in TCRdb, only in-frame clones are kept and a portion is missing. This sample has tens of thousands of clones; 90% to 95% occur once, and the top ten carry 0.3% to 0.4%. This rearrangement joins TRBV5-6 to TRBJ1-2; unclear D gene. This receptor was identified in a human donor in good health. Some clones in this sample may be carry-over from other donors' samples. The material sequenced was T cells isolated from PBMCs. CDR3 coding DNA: TGTGCCAGCAGCTTGGCCTCCGGACTCGGCGGCCAATTTGGCTACACCTTC. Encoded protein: CASSLASGLGGQFGYTF.